The rows below give T cell receptor beta chains drawn from one sample of a study of beta chain features in type 1 diabetes. Some clones are missing from TCRdb's copy, which holds only in-frame ones; the method was immunoSEQ multiplex PCR. This sample carries about 390,000 clones, roughly 9.8% of them seen once, and the ten largest clones take roughly 0.6%. Sample: central memory CD4+ T cells from blood. Receptor source: a man between 25 and 39 years old with type 1 diabetes. CDR3s leave out the opening cysteine and the closing phenylalanine or tryptophan.

TRBJ2-7,TRBV28,ASPGEQY
TRBJ2-1,TRBV4-2,ASSPGTENNEQF
TRBJ1-5,TRBV7-2,ASSYQGGYQPQH
TRBJ2-5,TRBV7-9,ASSLASETQY
TRBJ2-1,TRBV15,ATSRAGGGNEQF
TRBJ1-4,TRBV6-5,ASSEGQGEKLF
TRBJ1-4,TRBV18,ASSPGTTNEKLF
TRBJ2-5,TRBV28,ASSLGGTAQETQY
TRBJ2-5,TRBV4-1,ASSQVPGVETQY
TRBJ2-1,TRBV7-2,ASNVQASEYYNEQF
TRBJ2-7,TRBV10-2,ASSRDYSYEQY